This T cell receptor (beta chain) was obtained from a study of vaccination and CD4 T cells after COVID-19. The treatment denotes: approximately 9-day PBMC culture with coronavirus spike peptide pools or control peptides (ViraFEST assay). Study-wide results and caveats: Median SARS-CoV-2-reactive clonotype numbers rose nonsignificantly, about 20 to 40.

Sequencing of the DNA from cultured CD4+ T cells was carried out with the Oncomine TCR Beta short-read assay. TCRdb reprocessed the PCR reads with MiXCR, giving one entry per CDR3 protein. The profile covers roughly 13,000 distinct CDR3 sequences, with around 50% appearing a single time and roughly 8.4% taken by the ten largest. On this clonotype itself: The antigen is not known.

The V and J ends lost 8 bases and 1 base, in that order; junction bases with no gene match: 9. Germline V gene sequence: CDR1 SGHTA, CDR2 FQGNSA. This CDR3 has 15 residues. The sequence came from a human donor who had recovered from COVID-19. The chain recombines TRBV7-2 with TRBJ2-3, with 7 positions matching TRBD2. Specimen: CD4+ T cells from blood, cultured in vitro, collected before SARS-CoV-2 vaccination. CDR3 coding DNA: TGTGCCAGCGCCCGACGGGGGGTGGGCACAGATACGCAGTATTTT. The encoded protein is CASARRGVGTDTQYF.